A selection of T cell receptor beta chains follows, all from one sample in a study of shared clonotypes between healthy human individuals. The repertoire was sequenced with immunoSEQ multiplex PCR; TCRdb's copy has only in-frame clones and lacks some. The sample yields about 2 million clones, about 94% seen once. Sequenced sample: naive CD8+ T cells sorted from blood. These receptor sequences come from a man aged 18-30 years in good health. Both conserved end residues are part of each CDR3. The order of the fields is clone size, V gene, J gene, D gene, CDR3 length, CDR3 DNA, CDR3 protein. A D gene is named only where the DNA matches it firmly. The size entry is marked missing in some rows and otherwise reads once, few, many or a size class.

>-|TRBV7-2|TRBJ2-7|TRBD2|15
TGTGCCAGTTCAGGACTAGCGGGGGGGGCCTACGAGCAGTACTTC
CASSGLAGGAYEQYF
>-|TRBV9|TRBJ2-1|-|15
TGTGCCAGCAGCCCCTTCGGAGGGTCCTACAATGAGCAGTTCTTC
CASSPFGGSYNEQFF
>-|TRBV5-1|TRBJ2-7|-|13
TGCGCCAGCAGCTTAACAGGGACCTACGAGCAGTACTTC
CASSLTGTYEQYF
>once|TRBV28|TRBJ2-5|TRBD2|18
TGTGCCAGCAGTTCCGGACTAGCGGGGGGGCCGGTCCAAGAGACCCAGTACTTC
CASSSGLAGGPVQETQYF
>-|TRBV5-6|TRBJ2-5|-|15
TGTGCCAGCAGCTTGCCAGACCGGCAGGGCGAGACCCAGTACTTC
CASSLPDRQGETQYF
>-|TRBV25-1|TRBJ2-3|-|17
TGTGCCAGCAGTGAATCGGCAGTCTCCCCTTCCACAGATACGCAGTATTTT
CASSESAVSPSTDTQYF
>-|TRBV10-2|TRBJ2-7|TRBD1|14
TGCGCCAGCAGTGAGAACAGGGGCGACGACGAGCAGTACTTC
CASSENRGDDEQYF
>-|TRBV29-1|TRBJ2-1|-|12
TGCAGCGTTGAGGGGAATTTGGATGAGCAGTTCTTC
CSVEGNLDEQFF
>-|TRBV5-4|TRBJ1-2|-|15
TGTGCCAGCAGCTTGGTGGGGCCCATGGGCTATGGCTACACCTTC
CASSLVGPMGYGYTF
>-|TRBV7-9|TRBJ2-1|-|13
TGTGCCAGCAGCCCAAACCCTAGCGATGAGCAGTTCTTC
CASSPNPSDEQFF
>-|TRBV27|TRBJ2-2|-|12
TGTGCCAGCAGCAGTCAGGGCGGGGAGCTGTTTTTT
CASSSQGGELFF
>-|TRBV7-9|TRBJ2-1|-|14
TGTGCCAGCCGGCCTTTTGAACCCCGGGATGAGCAGTTCTTC
CASRPFEPRDEQFF
>-|TRBV27|TRBJ2-2|-|15
TGTGCCAGCAGTTTCCACTCCCCGAACACCGGGGAGCTGTTTTTT
CASSFHSPNTGELFF
>-|TRBV13|TRBJ2-5|TRBD2|13
TGTGCCAGCAGCCCCAAGCGGGAGGAGACCCAGTACTTC
CASSPKREETQYF
>once|TRBV13|TRBJ1-5|-|15
TGTGCCAGCAGGGTCGGGACCACTGGGGGTCAGCCCCAGCATTTT
CASRVGTTGGQPQHF
>-|TRBV13|TRBJ1-3|-|12
TGTGCCAGCAGCCTTCTTGGAAACACCATATATTTT
CASSLLGNTIYF
>-|TRBV20-1|TRBJ1-1|-|11
TGCAGTGCTCCAGCGAACACTGAAGCTTTCTTT
CSAPANTEAFF
>-|TRBV10-3|TRBJ1-2|-|15
TGTGCCATCAGTGAGAAAACACAGGGCTACGATGGCTACACCTTC
CAISEKTQGYDGYTF
>-|TRBV2|TRBJ2-1|-|13
TGTGCCAGCAATGTTGGCCTAGTTAATGAGCAGTTCTTC
CASNVGLVNEQFF